Detailed here is one TCR beta chain. Its matching antigen is unknown. The sample originates from a study of T cell repertoires in cytomegalovirus infection. Whole-study results and caveats: Clonotype analysis showed dominance of the ex vivo response by HLA-C-restricted CMV-specific TCR beta clonotypes. Frequencies of public TCR beta families were cumulated, and this identified carriers of CMV plus the relevant HLA.

V gave up 3 bases and J gave up 0 bases, with 12 bases separating them. Germline CDR1 and CDR2: LGHNA and YSLEER. This CDR3 has 16 residues. TCRdb reprocessed the reads via MiXCR and lists one record per CDR3 protein. The sample consists of hundreds of thousands of distinct CDR3 sequences, 9.5% of them appearing once. This clonotype was obtained from a human donor in good health (CMV status not recorded). Some clones in this sample may be carry-over from other donors' samples. The material sequenced was PBMCs. The rearrangement joins TRBV4-3 to TRBJ2-4; TRBD1 is a possible D gene (5 bases). CDR3: CASSQILGPAKNIQYF. CDR3 in DNA: TGCGCCAGCAGCCAGATACTGGGGCCAGCCAAAAACATTCAGTACTTC.